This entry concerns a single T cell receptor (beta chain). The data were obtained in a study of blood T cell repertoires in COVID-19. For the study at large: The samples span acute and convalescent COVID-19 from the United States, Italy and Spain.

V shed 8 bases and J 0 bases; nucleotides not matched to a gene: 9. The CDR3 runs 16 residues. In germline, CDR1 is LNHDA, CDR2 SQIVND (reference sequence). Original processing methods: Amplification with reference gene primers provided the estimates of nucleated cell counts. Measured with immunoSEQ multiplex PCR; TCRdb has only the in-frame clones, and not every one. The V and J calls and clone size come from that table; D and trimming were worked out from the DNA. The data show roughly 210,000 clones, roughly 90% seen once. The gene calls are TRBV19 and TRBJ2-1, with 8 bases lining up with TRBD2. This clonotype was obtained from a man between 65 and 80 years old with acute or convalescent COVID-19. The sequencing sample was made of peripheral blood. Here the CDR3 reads CASGWTSRLSYNEQFF. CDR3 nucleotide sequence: TGTGCCAGTGGATGGACTAGCCGACTCTCCTACAATGAGCAGTTCTTC.